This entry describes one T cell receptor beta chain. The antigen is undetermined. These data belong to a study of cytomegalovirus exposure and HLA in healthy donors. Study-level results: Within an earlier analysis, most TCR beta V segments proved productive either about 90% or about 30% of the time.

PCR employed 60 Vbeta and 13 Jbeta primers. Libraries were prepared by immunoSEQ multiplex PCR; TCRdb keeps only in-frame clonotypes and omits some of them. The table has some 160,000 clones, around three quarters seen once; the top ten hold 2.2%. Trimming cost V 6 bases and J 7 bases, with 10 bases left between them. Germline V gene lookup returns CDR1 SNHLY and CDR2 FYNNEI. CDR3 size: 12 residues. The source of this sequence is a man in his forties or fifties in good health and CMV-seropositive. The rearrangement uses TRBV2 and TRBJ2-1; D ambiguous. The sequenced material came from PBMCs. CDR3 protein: CASSLIRNEQFF. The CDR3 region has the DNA TGTGCCAGCAGCCTGATTAGAAATGAGCAGTTCTTC.